Listed below are T cell receptor beta chains from one sample, sequenced in a study of cytomegalovirus exposure and HLA in healthy donors. Clones were sequenced by immunoSEQ multiplex PCR, and TCRdb holds only the in-frame ones, with some missing. The table has around 120,000 clones, approximately 90% seen once. The sample taken for sequencing was PBMCs. The receptor source for this set is a woman under 30 in good health and CMV-seronegative. Each CDR3 is given with its conserved first and last residue.

J gene | V gene | CDR3 protein
TRBJ1-1 | TRBV7-6 | CASSLEGGARAFF
TRBJ1-2 | TRBV6-4 | CASSDQAGYGYTF
TRBJ2-7 | TRBV6-1 | CASSEEESSGSYEQYF
TRBJ1-5 | TRBV9 | CASSVGGGFQPQHF
TRBJ1-2 | TRBV15 | CATSRGILDYGYTF
TRBJ2-1 | TRBV27 | CASSPGTSGLSEQFF
TRBJ1-5 | TRBV5-6 | CASSFGDGQPQHF
TRBJ2-7 | TRBV9 | CASSVGLRGPQYF
TRBJ2-7 | TRBV12-2 | CASRSISGIYEQYF
TRBJ1-2 | TRBV5-4 | CASSSPTSRDRDGYTF
TRBJ1-1 | TRBV5-1 | CASSFGQDRNMNTEAFF
TRBJ2-7 | TRBV28 | CASRTSGGGYDEQYF
TRBJ2-3 | TRBV13 | CASSQAPDTQYF
TRBJ2-7 | TRBV5-1 | CASTYATGAYEQYF
TRBJ2-7 | TRBV7-8 | CASSPSGQAQYF
TRBJ1-5 | TRBV28 | CASSDRDRGFLGNQPQHF
TRBJ1-5 | TRBV10-3 | CAISPDRGSNQPQHF
TRBJ2-1 | TRBV9 | CASSPGIARYEQFF
TRBJ2-7 | TRBV10-1 | CASSETGAGLYEQYF
TRBJ1-5 | TRBV6-5 | CASSSQGLGQPQHF
TRBJ2-1 | TRBV9 | CASSHTRPGGASYNEQFF
TRBJ2-6 | TRBV30 | CAWTFGANVLTF
TRBJ2-3 | TRBV5-1 | CASRGGGVLDTQYF
TRBJ1-1 | TRBV19 | CACRNREMNTEAFF